This T cell receptor beta chain was found in a study of T-cell reconstitution after alpha-beta-depleted transplantation in children. Preparing the TCRbeta library involved the use of unique molecular identifiers. MiXCR was run by TCRdb on the PCR reads, yielding one entry per CDR3 protein. The sample consists of about 350,000 distinct CDR3 sequences, under 20% of them appearing once. The V and J ends lost 7 bases and 9 bases respectively, with 10 bases between them. The CDR3 sequence is 11 residues long. Germline CDR1 and CDR2: MNHEY and SVGAGI. This clonotype was recorded at least ten times. The antigen remains unidentified. Findings and caveats of the study: A year post-transplant, T-cell counts and diversity derived mostly from newly produced T cells. Surviving recipient T cells and intrathymic progenitors accounted for some patients' high TCRbeta diversity at day 60. There were reportedly several hundred expanded graft clones from which alpha-beta T cells came about two months after transplant.

The genes are TRBV6-5 and TRBJ2-1; tentatively, D is TRBD2 (5 bases). The specimen comprised PBMCs, mostly from graft donor cells, sampled 360 days after TCRalphabeta/CD19-depleted stem cell transplant. This receptor was taken from a male patient between 2 and 9 years old who had a stem cell transplant for acute lymphoblastic leukemia, so the T cells may come from the graft donor. DNA for the CDR3: TGTGCCAGCACAGAAGGAGGTGAGCAGTTCTTC. Translated, it gives CASTEGGEQFF.